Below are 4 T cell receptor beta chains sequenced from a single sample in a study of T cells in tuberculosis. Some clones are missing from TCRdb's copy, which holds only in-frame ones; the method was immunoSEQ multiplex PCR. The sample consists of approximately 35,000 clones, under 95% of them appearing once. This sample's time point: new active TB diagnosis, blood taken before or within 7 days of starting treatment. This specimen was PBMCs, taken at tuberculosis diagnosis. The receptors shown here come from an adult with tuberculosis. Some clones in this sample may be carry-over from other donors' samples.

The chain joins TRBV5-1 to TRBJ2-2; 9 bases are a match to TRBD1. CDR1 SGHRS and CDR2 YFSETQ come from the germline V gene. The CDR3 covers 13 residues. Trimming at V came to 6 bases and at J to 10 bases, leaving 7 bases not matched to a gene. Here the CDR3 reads CASNPGQGAELFF. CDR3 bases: TGCGCCAGCAACCCGGGACAGGGCGCGGAGCTGTTTTTT.

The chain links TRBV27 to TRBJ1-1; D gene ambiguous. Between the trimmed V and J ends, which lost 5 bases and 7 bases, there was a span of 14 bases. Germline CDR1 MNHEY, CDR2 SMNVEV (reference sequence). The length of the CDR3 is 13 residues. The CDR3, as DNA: TGTGCCAGCAGTGCCCGGGGTAAAAGTGAAGCTTTCTTT. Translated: CASSARGKSEAFF.

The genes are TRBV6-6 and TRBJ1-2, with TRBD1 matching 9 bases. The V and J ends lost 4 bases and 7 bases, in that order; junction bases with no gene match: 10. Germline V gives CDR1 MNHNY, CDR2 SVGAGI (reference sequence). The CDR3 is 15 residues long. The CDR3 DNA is TGTGCCAGCAGTTCCGGACAGGGGTCGCCAGGTGGCTACACCTTC. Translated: CASSSGQGSPGGYTF.

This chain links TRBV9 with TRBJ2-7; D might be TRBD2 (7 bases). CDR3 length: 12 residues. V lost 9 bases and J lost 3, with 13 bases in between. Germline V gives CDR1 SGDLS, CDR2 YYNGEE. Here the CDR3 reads CANWRGHYEQYF. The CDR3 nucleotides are TGTGCCAACTGGCGGGGGCACTACGAGCAGTACTTC.